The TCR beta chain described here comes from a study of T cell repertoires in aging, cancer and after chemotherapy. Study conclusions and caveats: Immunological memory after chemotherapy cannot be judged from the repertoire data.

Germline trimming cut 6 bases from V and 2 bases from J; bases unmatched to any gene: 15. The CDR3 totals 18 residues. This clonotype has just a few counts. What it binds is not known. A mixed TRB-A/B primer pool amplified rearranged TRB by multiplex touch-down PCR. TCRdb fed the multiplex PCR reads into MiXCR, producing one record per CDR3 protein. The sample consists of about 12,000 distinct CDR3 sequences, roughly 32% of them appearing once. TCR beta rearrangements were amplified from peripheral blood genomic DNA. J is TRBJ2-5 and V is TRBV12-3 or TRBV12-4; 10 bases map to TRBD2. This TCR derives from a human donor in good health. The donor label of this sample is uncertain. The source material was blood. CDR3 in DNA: TGTGCCAGCAGATTTACGGGGTTTGAGACTAGCGGGCAAGAGACCCAGTACTTC. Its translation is CASRFTGFETSGQETQYF.